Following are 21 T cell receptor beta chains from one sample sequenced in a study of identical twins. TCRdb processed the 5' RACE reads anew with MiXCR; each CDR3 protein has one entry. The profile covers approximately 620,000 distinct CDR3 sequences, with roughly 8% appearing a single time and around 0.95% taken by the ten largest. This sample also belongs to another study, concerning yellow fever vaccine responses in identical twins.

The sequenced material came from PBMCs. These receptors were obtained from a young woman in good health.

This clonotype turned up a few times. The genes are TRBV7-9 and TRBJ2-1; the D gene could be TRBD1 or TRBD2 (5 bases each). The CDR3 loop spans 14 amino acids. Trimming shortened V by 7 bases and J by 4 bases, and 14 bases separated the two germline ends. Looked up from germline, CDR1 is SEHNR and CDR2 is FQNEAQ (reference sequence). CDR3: CASTLGTAYNEQFF. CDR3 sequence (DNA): TGTGCCAGCACCCTCGGGACGGCTTACAATGAGCAGTTCTTC. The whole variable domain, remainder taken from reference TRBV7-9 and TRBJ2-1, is DTGVSQNPRHKITKRGQNVTFRCDPISEHNRLYWYRQTLGQGPEFLTYFQNEAQLEKSRLLSDRFSAERPKGSFSTLEIQRTEQGDSAMYLCASTLGTAYNEQFFGPGTRLTVL.

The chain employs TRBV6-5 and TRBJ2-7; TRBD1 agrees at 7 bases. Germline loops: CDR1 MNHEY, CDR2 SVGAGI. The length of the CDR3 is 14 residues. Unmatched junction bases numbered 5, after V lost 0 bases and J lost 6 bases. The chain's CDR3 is CASSYSTTGVEQYF. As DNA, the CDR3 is TGTGCCAGCAGTTACTCGACAACAGGGGTCGAGCAGTACTTC.

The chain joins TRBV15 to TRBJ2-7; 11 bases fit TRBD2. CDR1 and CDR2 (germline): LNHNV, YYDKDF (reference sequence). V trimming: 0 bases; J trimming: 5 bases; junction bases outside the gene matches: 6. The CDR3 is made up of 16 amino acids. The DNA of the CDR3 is TGTGCCACCAGCAGAGACAGTAGCGGGAGGGCCGACGAGCAGTACTTC. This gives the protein CATSRDSSGRADEQYF.

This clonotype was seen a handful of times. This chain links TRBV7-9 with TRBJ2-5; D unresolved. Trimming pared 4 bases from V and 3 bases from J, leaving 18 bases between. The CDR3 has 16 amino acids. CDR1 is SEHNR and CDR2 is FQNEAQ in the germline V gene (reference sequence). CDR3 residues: CASSSRRSQTKETQYF. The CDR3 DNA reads TGTGCCAGCAGCTCCCGAAGGAGTCAGACCAAAGAGACCCAGTACTTC. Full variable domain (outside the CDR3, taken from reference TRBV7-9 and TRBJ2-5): DTGVSQNPRHKITKRGQNVTFRCDPISEHNRLYWYRQTLGQGPEFLTYFQNEAQLEKSRLLSDRFSAERPKGSFSTLEIQRTEQGDSAMYLCASSSRRSQTKETQYFGPGTRLLVL.

CDR3 in amino acids: CASSPRLAGEYNEQFF. In DNA, the CDR3 is TGTGCCAGCAGCCCTCGCCTAGCGGGCGAATACAATGAGCAGTTCTTC. The gene calls are TRBV9 and TRBJ2-1, with 8 bases identical to TRBD2. V was clipped by 4 bases and J by 4 bases; unmatched bases: 10. CDR1 and CDR2 (germline): SGDLS, YYNGEE. The CDR3 sequence is 16 residues long.

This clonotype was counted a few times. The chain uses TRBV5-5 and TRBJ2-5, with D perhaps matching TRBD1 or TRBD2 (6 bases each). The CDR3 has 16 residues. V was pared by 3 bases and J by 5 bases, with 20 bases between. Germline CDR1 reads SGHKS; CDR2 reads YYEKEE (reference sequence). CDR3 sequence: CASSWRVRGGGETQYF. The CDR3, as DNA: TGTGCCAGCAGCTGGAGGGTACGAGGGGGTGGTGAGACCCAGTACTTC.

The CDR3 sequence: CASSQDLTSGSYEQYF. In nucleotides, the CDR3 is TGCGCCAGCAGCCAAGATCTAACTAGCGGGTCCTACGAGCAGTACTTC. The chain joins TRBV4-3 to TRBJ2-7, with TRBD2 identical over 9 bases. The CDR3 extends over 16 amino acids. The ends lost 0 bases at V and 1 base at J; junction bases unmatched: 4. Per the germline V gene, CDR1 is LGHNA and CDR2 is YSLEER.

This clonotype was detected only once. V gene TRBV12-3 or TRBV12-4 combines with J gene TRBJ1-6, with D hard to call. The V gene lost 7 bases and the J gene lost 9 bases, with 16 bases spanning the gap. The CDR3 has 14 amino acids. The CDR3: CASTNSGYSSPLHF. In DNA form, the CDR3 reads TGTGCCAGCACTAACAGTGGGTACAGTTCACCCCTCCACTTT.

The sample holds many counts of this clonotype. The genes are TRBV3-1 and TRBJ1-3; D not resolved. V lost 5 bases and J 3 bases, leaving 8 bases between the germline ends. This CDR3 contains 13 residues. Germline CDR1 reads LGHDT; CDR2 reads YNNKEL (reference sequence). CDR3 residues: CASSGLGGNTIYF. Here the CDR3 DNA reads TGTGCCAGCAGCGGCCTCGGTGGAAACACCATATATTTT.

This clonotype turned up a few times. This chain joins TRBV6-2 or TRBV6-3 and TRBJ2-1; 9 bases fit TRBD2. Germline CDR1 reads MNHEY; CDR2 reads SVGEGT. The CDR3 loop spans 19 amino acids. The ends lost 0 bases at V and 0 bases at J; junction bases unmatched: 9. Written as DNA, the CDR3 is TGTGCCAGCAGTTACTCAATAGCGGGAGACGGCAGCTCCTACAATGAGCAGTTCTTC. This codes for CASSYSIAGDGSSYNEQFF.

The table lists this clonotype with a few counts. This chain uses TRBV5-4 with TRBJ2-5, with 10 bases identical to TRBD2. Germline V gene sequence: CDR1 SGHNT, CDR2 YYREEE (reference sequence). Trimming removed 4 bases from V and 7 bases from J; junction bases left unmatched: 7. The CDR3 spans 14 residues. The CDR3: CASSRELAGTTQYF. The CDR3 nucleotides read TGTGCCAGCAGCCGGGAACTAGCGGGGACGACCCAGTACTTC.

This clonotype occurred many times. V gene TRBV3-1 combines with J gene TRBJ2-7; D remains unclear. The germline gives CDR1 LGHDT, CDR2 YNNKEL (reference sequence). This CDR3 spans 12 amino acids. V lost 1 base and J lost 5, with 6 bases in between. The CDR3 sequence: CASSQVVHEQYF. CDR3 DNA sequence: TGTGCCAGCAGCCAAGTGGTCCACGAGCAGTACTTC.

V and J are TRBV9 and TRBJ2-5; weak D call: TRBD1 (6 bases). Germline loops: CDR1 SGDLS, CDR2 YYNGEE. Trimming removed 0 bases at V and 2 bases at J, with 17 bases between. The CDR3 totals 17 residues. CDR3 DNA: TGTGCCAGCAGCGTAGACCCTATAGCAGGGGTTCAAGAGACCCAGTACTTC. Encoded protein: CASSVDPIAGVQETQYF. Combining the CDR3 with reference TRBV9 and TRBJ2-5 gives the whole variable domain DSGVTQTPKHLITATGQRVTLRCSPRSGDLSVYWYQQSLDQGLQFLIQYYNGEERAKGNILERFSAQQFPDLHSELNLSSLELGDSALYFCASSVDPIAGVQETQYFGPGTRLLVL.

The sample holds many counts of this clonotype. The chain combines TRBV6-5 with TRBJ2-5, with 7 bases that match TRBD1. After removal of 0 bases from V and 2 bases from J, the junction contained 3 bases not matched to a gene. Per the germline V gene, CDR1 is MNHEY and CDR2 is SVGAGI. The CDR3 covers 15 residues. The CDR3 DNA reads TGTGCCAGCAGTTACTCAGACAGGGCGCAAGAGACCCAGTACTTC. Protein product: CASSYSDRAQETQYF.

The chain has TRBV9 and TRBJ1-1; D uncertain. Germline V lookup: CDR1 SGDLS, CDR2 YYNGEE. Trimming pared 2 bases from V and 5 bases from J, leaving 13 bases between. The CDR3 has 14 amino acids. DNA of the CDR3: TGTGCCAGCAGCGTTACCAGTTTGGGTACTGAAGCTTTCTTT. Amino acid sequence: CASSVTSLGTEAFF.

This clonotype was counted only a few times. DNA of the CDR3: TGTGCCAGCAGCTCCAAGACAGGGCGTAGCTACGAGCAGTACTTC. Translated: CASSSKTGRSYEQYF. V and J are TRBV3-1 and TRBJ2-7, with TRBD1 matching 7 bases. Germline trimming cut 5 bases from V and 3 bases from J; bases unmatched to any gene: 10. The CDR3 runs to 15 residues. Germline CDR1 is LGHDT and CDR2 is YNNKEL (reference sequence).

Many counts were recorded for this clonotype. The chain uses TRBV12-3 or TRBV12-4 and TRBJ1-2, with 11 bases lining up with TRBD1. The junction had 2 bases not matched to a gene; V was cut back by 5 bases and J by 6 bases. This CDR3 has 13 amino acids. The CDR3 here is CASSMGQGDGYTF. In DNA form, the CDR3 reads TGTGCCAGCAGTATGGGACAGGGGGATGGCTACACCTTC.

CDR3 protein: CASSPGSGQPQHF. CDR3 bases: TGCGCCAGCAGCCCGGGCAGTGGGCAGCCCCAGCATTTT. The rearrangement uses TRBV5-1 and TRBJ1-5, with D unclear. The CDR3 totals 13 residues. Germline V CDR1 and CDR2: SGHRS, YFSETQ. Trimming pared 4 bases from V and 7 bases from J, leaving 12 bases between.

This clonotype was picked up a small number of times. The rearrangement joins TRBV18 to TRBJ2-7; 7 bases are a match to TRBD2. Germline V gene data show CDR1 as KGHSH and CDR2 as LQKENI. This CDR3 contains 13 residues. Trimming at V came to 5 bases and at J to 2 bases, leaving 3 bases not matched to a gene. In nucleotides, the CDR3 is TGTGCCAGCTCAGAGCGGGGAACCTACGAGCAGTACTTC. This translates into CASSERGTYEQYF.

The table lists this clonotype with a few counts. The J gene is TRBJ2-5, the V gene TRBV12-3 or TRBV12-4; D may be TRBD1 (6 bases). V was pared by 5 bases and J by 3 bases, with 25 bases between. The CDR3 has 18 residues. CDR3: CASSPRSFPRTVKETQYF. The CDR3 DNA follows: TGTGCCAGCAGTCCCCGATCCTTTCCCCGGACAGTCAAAGAGACCCAGTACTTC.

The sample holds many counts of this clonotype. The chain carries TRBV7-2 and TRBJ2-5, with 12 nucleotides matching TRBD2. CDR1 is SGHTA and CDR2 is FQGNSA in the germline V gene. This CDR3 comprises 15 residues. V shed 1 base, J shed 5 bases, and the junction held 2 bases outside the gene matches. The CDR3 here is CASSLVTSGGETQYF. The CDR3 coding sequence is TGTGCCAGCAGCTTAGTCACTAGCGGGGGGGAGACCCAGTACTTC.